These 27 T cell receptor beta chains were sequenced from one sample in a study of blood T cell repertoires in COVID-19 (dated by TCRdb to the early 2020s). Library creation used the immunoSEQ multiplex PCR assay. Held by TCRdb, this immuneACCESS table contains in-frame sequences only and omits some clones. Under half of the omission traces to an unresolved V gene where checked; the cause of the rest is unknown. The sample includes fewer than 500,000 clones, with 75% to 90% observed a single time. About 1.5% of the sample comes from the top ten. Sequenced sample: peripheral blood. The receptors were gathered from a woman aged 25 to 45 with active or convalescent COVID-19.

The chain carries TRBV7-9 and TRBJ1-2; 9 bases fit TRBD1. CDR1 SEHNR and CDR2 FQNEAQ come from the germline V gene (reference sequence). This CDR3 contains 15 residues. V lost 3 bases to trimming and J lost 7 bases; unmatched junction nucleotides: 9. The CDR3 bases are TGTGCCAGCAGCTTGTCGGACAGGGGTAGGAGTGGCTACACCTTC. It encodes CASSLSDRGRSGYTF.

The rearrangement links TRBV6-6 to TRBJ1-1; TRBD1 might be the D (6 bases). Trimming removed 9 bases at V and 5 bases at J, with 13 bases between. Germline CDR1 reads MNHNY; CDR2 reads SVGAGI (reference sequence). The CDR3 runs 12 residues. The CDR3 region has the DNA TGTGCCAGTTCAACAGGGAATACTGAAGCTTTCTTT. Protein product: CASSTGNTEAFF.

V gene TRBV28 combines with J gene TRBJ1-6, with a tentative D call TRBD1 (6 bases). The CDR3 length is 16 residues. V was cut by 5 bases and J by 5 bases, with 16 bases left in between. The V gene's germline CDR1 is MDHEN and CDR2 SYDVKM. The CDR3 DNA reads TGTGCCAGCAGTAGAAACAGGGTTGGGGATAATTCACCCCTCCACTTT. It is translated as CASSRNRVGDNSPLHF.

The chain has TRBV27 and TRBJ1-1, with D perhaps TRBD1 (5 bases). The germline V and J ends were trimmed by 8 bases and 6 bases, with 19 bases remaining between them. There are 14 residues in the CDR3. Germline lookup yields CDR1 MNHEY and CDR2 SMNVEV (reference sequence). The CDR3: CASSSGGVPPEAFF. For the CDR3, the DNA is TGTGCCAGCTCAAGCGGGGGGGTCCCCCCTGAAGCTTTCTTT.

The chain employs TRBV4-1 and TRBJ1-1; TRBD1 might be the D (5 bases). The ends were cut back, 0 bases at V and 3 bases at J, with 20 bases in the middle. This CDR3 is 18 amino acids long. The V gene's germline CDR1 is MGHRA and CDR2 YSYEKL. CDR3 coding DNA: TGCGCCAGCAGCCAAGAAAAAGATAGGAGGGGCCGCGACACTGAAGCTTTCTTT. It specifies CASSQEKDRRGRDTEAFF.

This clone was seen a handful of times. V usage is TRBV19 and J usage is TRBJ1-2, with D possibly matching TRBD1 (6 bases). Trimming removed 5 bases at V and 7 bases at J, with 14 bases between. Germline lookup yields CDR1 LNHDA and CDR2 SQIVND (reference sequence). There are 13 residues in the CDR3. The CDR3 reads CASSPTGPFGYTF. CDR3 DNA sequence: TGTGCCAGTAGTCCCACAGGGCCGTTTGGCTACACCTTC.

The chain uses TRBV5-4 and TRBJ2-1, with 8 bases matching TRBD2. Germline-derived CDR1 and CDR2 are SGHNT and YYREEE (reference sequence). V lost 0 bases and J lost 2; bases outside the gene matches: 4. The CDR3 covers 16 residues. CDR3 in DNA: TGTGCCAGCAGCTTGGACGCGGGAGGACCCTACAATGAGCAGTTCTTC. Amino acids: CASSLDAGGPYNEQFF.

CDR3: CASSSPGLPFGEQFF. CDR3 nucleotides: TGTGCCAGCAGTTCCCCGGGACTACCTTTTGGGGAGCAGTTCTTC. The rearrangement uses TRBV6-6 and TRBJ2-1; 7 nucleotides align to TRBD2. Trimming took 4 bases from V and 10 from J; bases not matched to a gene: 13. Germline V lookup: CDR1 MNHNY, CDR2 SVGAGI (reference sequence). CDR3 length: 15 residues.

The chain couples TRBV6-1 to TRBJ2-1; 13 nucleotides line up with TRBD2. With 1 base clipped from V and 4 bases from J, the junction kept 7 bases outside the gene matches. Per germline, CDR1 MNHNS and CDR2 SASEGT. The CDR3 loop spans 18 amino acids. CDR3 protein: CASSEDAGLAGKYNEQFF. The CDR3 DNA sequence: TGTGCCAGCAGTGAAGATGCGGGACTAGCGGGGAAGTACAATGAGCAGTTCTTC.

The CDR3 region has the DNA TGTGCCAGCAGCGTAGAGTTGGGCGGGAGGGTTGAGACCCAGTACTTC. This codes for CASSVELGGRVETQYF. V is TRBV9 and J is TRBJ2-5, with 9 nucleotides matching TRBD2. V lost 0 bases and J lost 5; bases outside the gene matches: 8. Germline V lookup: CDR1 SGDLS, CDR2 YYNGEE. The CDR3 spans 16 residues.

This chain joins TRBV29-1 and TRBJ1-2; D is possibly TRBD1 (6 bases). Trimming took 5 bases from V and 4 from J, leaving 17 bases between them. The CDR3 is made up of 14 amino acids. Germline V lookup: CDR1 SQVTM, CDR2 ANQGSEA. The CDR3, as DNA: TGCAGCGTTCCTGAATTCGGGACACTCTATGGCTACACCTTC. Protein sequence: CSVPEFGTLYGYTF.

The V and J genes are TRBV11-2 and TRBJ2-1, with D hard to call. In germline, CDR1 is SGHAT, CDR2 FQNNGV. The CDR3 contains 14 residues. Trimming cost V 1 base and J 4 bases, with 8 bases left between them. DNA of the CDR3: TGTGCCAGCAGCTTAGCGGGTGATTACAATGAGCAGTTCTTC. This codes for CASSLAGDYNEQFF.

This CDR3 is CASSETSGGVYEQYF. Written as DNA, the CDR3 is TGTGCCAGCAGTGAAACTAGCGGGGGCGTCTACGAGCAGTACTTC. The rearrangement links TRBV6-1 to TRBJ2-7; 11 bases fit TRBD2. The CDR3 has 15 amino acids. CDR1 and CDR2 from the germline V gene are MNHNS and SASEGT. The J segment lost 3 bases and the V segment lost 2 bases, leaving 3 bases of the junction unmatched.

This clone came up once. DNA of the CDR3: TGTGCCAGCAGCGATCCGGGTTCTAGCGGATACAATGAGCAGTTCTTC. Residues: CASSDPGSSGYNEQFF. The rearrangement uses TRBV9 and TRBJ2-1, with TRBD2 matching over 7 bases. This CDR3 region has 16 residues. V dropped 3 bases and J dropped 4; count of bases not matched to a gene: 10. Germline V gives CDR1 SGDLS, CDR2 YYNGEE.

This clone has a handful of counts. The chain couples TRBV25-1 to TRBJ1-1; D remains unclear. The germline CDR1 and CDR2 sequences are MGHDK and SYGVNS. CDR3 length: 14 amino acids. V was pared by 0 bases and J by 4 bases, with 9 bases between. Written as DNA, the CDR3 is TGTGCCAGCAGTGAATATATGTCGGGCACTGAAGCTTTCTTT. Protein: CASSEYMSGTEAFF.

This chain links TRBV21-1 with TRBJ1-2; TRBD1, the table's D call, lacks a check against the DNA. TRBV21-1 is designated a pseudogene. The CDR3 covers 14 residues. The CDR3: CASSKGQGPYGYTF. The CDR3 coding sequence is TGTGCCAGCAGCAAGGGACAGGGACCGTATGGCTACACCTTC.

CDR3 nucleotides: TGTGCCAGCAGCTTCGGGTTAGATGGCTACACCTTC. It translates to CASSFGLDGYTF. The chain joins TRBV5-6 to TRBJ1-2; D is undetermined. Trimming removed 2 bases at V and 6 bases at J, with 8 bases between. From germline, CDR1 is SGHDT and CDR2 YYEEEE. The CDR3 length is 12 residues.

The chain combines TRBV10-3 with TRBJ1-1, with a tentative D call TRBD1 (5 bases). In germline, CDR1 is ENHRY, CDR2 SYGVKD. This CDR3 has 11 residues. Between the trimmed V and J ends, which lost 8 bases and 4 bases, there was a span of 8 bases. CDR3 sequence reads: CAIGGGTEAFF. The CDR3 nucleotides are TGTGCCATCGGGGGAGGCACTGAAGCTTTCTTT.

The V and J genes are TRBV6-6 and TRBJ1-5; no definite D call. With 5 bases removed from V and 4 bases from J, the gap between germline ends came to 12 bases. CDR1 and CDR2 from the germline V gene are MNHNY and SVGAGI (reference sequence). CDR3 length: 14 residues. CDR3 amino acids: CASSNGVTNQPQHF. CDR3 coding DNA: TGTGCCAGCAGTAACGGAGTCACGAATCAGCCCCAGCATTTT.

This clone was recorded once. The chain recombines TRBV30 with TRBJ2-3; 15 nucleotides align to TRBD2. With 4 bases clipped from V and 4 bases from J, the junction kept 6 bases outside the gene matches. This CDR3 comprises 16 residues. Germline V gene lookup returns CDR1 GTSNPN and CDR2 SVGIG (reference sequence). The CDR3 DNA reads as TGTGCCTGGATTCCCGGACTAGCGGGAGGGTCAGATACGCAGTATTTT. Its protein product is CAWIPGLAGGSDTQYF.

The V call is TRBV19, the J call TRBJ1-2; D is possibly TRBD1 (5 bases). The CDR3 length is 15 residues. CDR1 LNHDA and CDR2 SQIVND come from the germline V gene (reference sequence). Trimming cost V 5 bases and J 2 bases, with 15 bases left between them. The chain's CDR3 is CASSAGDALNYGYTF. The CDR3 DNA sequence: TGTGCCAGTAGTGCGGGGGACGCTTTAAACTATGGCTACACCTTC.

As concerns this clone: It may be a read error: a sequence one base away is much more abundant. The gene calls are TRBV5-1 and TRBJ2-2; 10 bases agree with TRBD1. The CDR3 runs 14 residues. V trimming: 3 bases; J trimming: 4 bases; junction bases outside the gene matches: 0. Germline V gene lookup returns CDR1 SGHRS and CDR2 YFSETQ. This CDR3 reads CASSWTGGTGELFF. The CDR3 bases are TGCGCCAGCAGCTGGACAGGGGGCACCGGGGAGCTGTTTTTT.

The chain has TRBV18 and TRBJ2-4, with 8 bases identical to TRBD2. The germline V gene has CDR1 KGHSH and CDR2 LQKENI. V shed 0 bases and J 0 bases; nucleotides not matched to a gene: 4. The length of the CDR3 is 17 residues. CDR3 loop: CASSPPGLGLAKNIQYF. The CDR3, as DNA: TGTGCCAGCTCACCACCGGGACTAGGTCTAGCCAAAAACATTCAGTACTTC.

The rearrangement uses TRBV27 and TRBJ1-6; D may be TRBD1 (5 bases). CDR1 and CDR2 from the germline V gene are MNHEY and SMNVEV (reference sequence). V was pared by 2 bases and J by 7 bases, with 15 bases between. The CDR3 spans 16 residues. CDR3 sequence: CASSLAPGFNNSPLHF. CDR3 DNA sequence: TGTGCCAGCAGTTTAGCCCCAGGGTTTAACAATTCACCCCTCCACTTT.

V gene TRBV3-1 (or the pseudogene TRBV3-2) combines with J gene TRBJ2-1, with TRBD2 identical over 7 bases. V lost 0 bases and J lost 7; bases outside the gene matches: 12. Germline values: CDR1 LGHDT, CDR2 YNNKEL (reference sequence). The CDR3 is 17 residues long. The CDR3 sequence: CASSQDFVGLGGNEQFF. The CDR3 DNA is TGTGCCAGCAGCCAAGATTTCGTTGGACTCGGGGGGAATGAGCAGTTCTTC.

J is TRBJ2-2 and V is TRBV11-2; 7 positions match TRBD2. The CDR3 has 16 amino acids. The junction had 6 bases not matched to a gene; V was cut back by 5 bases and J by 0 bases. In germline, CDR1 is SGHAT, CDR2 FQNNGV. The CDR3 DNA sequence: TGTGCCAGCAGCCCCATCGCGGGAGCGAACACCGGGGAGCTGTTTTTT. Translation gives CASSPIAGANTGELFF.

The J gene is TRBJ1-1, the V gene TRBV10-3; D is perhaps TRBD1 (6 bases). CDR1 and CDR2 (germline): ENHRY, SYGVKD. Between the trimmed V and J ends, which lost 4 bases and 9 bases, there was a span of 18 bases. The CDR3 has 14 residues. The CDR3 region is CAISASSRGEKAFF. CDR3 nucleotide sequence: TGTGCCATCAGTGCGTCTTCCAGGGGCGAGAAAGCTTTCTTT.